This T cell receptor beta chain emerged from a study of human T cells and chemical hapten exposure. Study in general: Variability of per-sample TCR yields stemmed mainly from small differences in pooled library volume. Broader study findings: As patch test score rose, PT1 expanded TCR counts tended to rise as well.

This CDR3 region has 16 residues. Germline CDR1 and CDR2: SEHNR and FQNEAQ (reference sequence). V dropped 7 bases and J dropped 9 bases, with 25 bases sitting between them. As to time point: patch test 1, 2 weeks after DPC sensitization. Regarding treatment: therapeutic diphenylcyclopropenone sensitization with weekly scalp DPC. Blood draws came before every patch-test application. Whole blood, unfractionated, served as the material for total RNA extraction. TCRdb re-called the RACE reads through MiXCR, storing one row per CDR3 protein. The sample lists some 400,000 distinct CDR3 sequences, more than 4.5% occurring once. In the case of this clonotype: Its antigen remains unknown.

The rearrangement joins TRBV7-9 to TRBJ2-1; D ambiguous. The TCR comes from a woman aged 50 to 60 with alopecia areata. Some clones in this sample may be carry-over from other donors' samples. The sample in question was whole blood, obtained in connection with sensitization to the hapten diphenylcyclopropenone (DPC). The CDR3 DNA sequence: TGTGCCAGCACCCCCTCGAGCCTGACCAGAGTCAGTGAGCAGTTCTTC. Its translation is CASTPSSLTRVSEQFF.